Each of the 16 T cell receptor beta chains below was sequenced from the same sample in a study of CD8 T cells in ankylosing spondylitis. Findings and caveats of the study: Seemingly distinctive of ankylosing spondylitis blood was a TCR beta motif formed by eight highly homologous variants.

No antigen has been identified for these receptors. TCRdb fed the 5' RACE reads into MiXCR, producing one record per CDR3 protein. The data hold 750,000 to 850,000 distinct CDR3 sequences, with approximately 12% observed a single time. The sequenced sample was blood, either unsorted or a sorted T cell fraction (not recorded which). These TCRs come from a male donor with ankylosing spondylitis.

This clonotype was detected a few times. The chain carries TRBV4-2 and TRBJ1-4, with D possibly TRBD1 on 6 matching bases. The CDR3 runs 13 residues. The germline CDR1 and CDR2 sequences are LGHNA and YNFKEQ. Trimming cost V 4 bases and J 8 bases, with 11 bases left between them. CDR3 DNA sequence: TGTGCCAGCAGCCGGGACATCAGCGAAAAACTGTTTTTT. Residues: CASSRDISEKLFF.

This chain links TRBV28 with TRBJ2-4; the match to TRBD2 covers 11 bases. From germline, CDR1 is MDHEN and CDR2 SYDVKM. V trimming: 2 bases; J trimming: 4 bases; junction bases outside the gene matches: 1. This CDR3 contains 15 residues. DNA for the CDR3: TGTGCCAGCAGTTTAGGGACTAGCGGAAAAAACATTCAGTACTTC. It yields the protein CASSLGTSGKNIQYF.

This clonotype has ten or more counts. The chain links TRBV12-3 or TRBV12-4 to TRBJ2-5; D not resolved. There are 13 residues in the CDR3. V was trimmed by 7 bases and J by 1 base, leaving 10 bases between them. The CDR3 is CASTTTTQETQYF. The CDR3 nucleotides read TGTGCCAGCACCACGACCACCCAAGAGACCCAGTACTTC.

The chain recombines TRBV4-3 with TRBJ2-5, with 10 nucleotides matching TRBD1. The CDR3 length is 17 residues. Trimming cost V 0 bases and J 4 bases; bases outside gene matches: 8. CDR1 and CDR2 from the germline V gene are LGHNA and YSLEER. The CDR3 DNA follows: TGCGCCAGCAGCCAAGATCGGGGGGACAGGGGATCAGAGACCCAGTACTTC. Amino acid sequence: CASSQDRGDRGSETQYF.

This clonotype has only a few counts. This chain connects TRBV28 to TRBJ2-1; 7 bases fit TRBD2. The CDR3 spans 14 residues. Germline assignment: CDR1 MDHEN and CDR2 SYDVKM. The V and J ends lost 3 bases and 6 bases, in that order; junction bases with no gene match: 5. DNA of the CDR3: TGTGCCAGCAGTTTCGGGGGGATGTTCAATGAGCAGTTCTTC. The encoded protein is CASSFGGMFNEQFF.

The CDR3 region has the DNA TGTGCCAGCAGGCTCCCCGGGTCTGGAAACACCATATATTTT. This encodes CASRLPGSGNTIYF. The chain couples TRBV6-2 or TRBV6-3 to TRBJ1-3, with no clear D. Between the trimmed V and J ends, which lost 6 bases and 1 base, there was a span of 10 bases. This CDR3 has 14 amino acids. Germline V gives CDR1 MNHEY, CDR2 SVGEGT.

The chain recombines TRBV29-1 with TRBJ2-5; unclear D gene. CDR1 SQVTM and CDR2 ANQGSEA come from the germline V gene. The CDR3 is 14 residues long. V lost 4 bases, J lost 0 bases, and 12 bases lay in between. CDR3 in amino acids: CSVGPGIHQETQYF. CDR3 nucleotide sequence: TGCAGCGTTGGGCCAGGAATACACCAAGAGACCCAGTACTTC.

The chain has TRBV29-1 and TRBJ1-2, with 8 bases aligning to TRBD1. Looked up from germline, CDR1 is SQVTM and CDR2 is ANQGSEA. Trimming took 3 bases from V and 3 from J; bases not matched to a gene: 12. CDR3 length equals 16 residues. The CDR3: CSVDRLVTGADYGYTF. CDR3 coding DNA: TGCAGCGTTGATCGTTTGGTGACAGGGGCGGACTATGGCTACACCTTC.

The genes are TRBV20-1 and TRBJ1-1; a possible D gene is TRBD1 (6 bases). V lost 7 bases and J 4 bases, leaving 19 bases between the germline ends. Per the germline V gene, CDR1 is DFQATT and CDR2 is SNEGSKA (reference sequence). CDR3 size: 14 residues. The CDR3 bases are TGCAGTGAACTGGGGGTTAGGGGGGGCACTGAAGCTTTCTTT. This encodes CSELGVRGGTEAFF.

The chain combines TRBV5-1 with TRBJ2-3; D perhaps matches TRBD1 (6 bases). V was pared by 4 bases and J by 2 bases, with 14 bases between. The CDR3 totals 15 residues. Germline CDR1 is SGHRS and CDR2 is YFSETQ. CDR3 sequence (DNA): TGCGCCAGCAGCCTTACAGGGCGCTACACAGATACGCAGTATTTT. This translates into CASSLTGRYTDTQYF.

The gene calls are TRBV6-5 and TRBJ1-1; D ambiguous. CDR1 MNHEY and CDR2 SVGAGI come from the germline V gene. The CDR3 runs 14 residues. V shed 4 bases and J shed 3 bases, with 12 bases lying between them. The CDR3 DNA is TGTGCCAGCAGTTTGAGGATTCAGGACACTGAAGCTTTCTTT. Translation gives CASSLRIQDTEAFF.

The rearrangement uses TRBV19 and TRBJ2-2, with a possible D match to TRBD2 (6 bases). The germline V gene has CDR1 LNHDA and CDR2 SQIVND (reference sequence). The CDR3 totals 16 residues. The V end was cut by 3 bases, the J end by 3 bases, with 14 bases between. The CDR3 spells CASSITTVADTGELFF. The CDR3 nucleotides read TGTGCCAGTAGTATCACCACTGTAGCGGACACCGGGGAGCTGTTTTTT.

There are many counts of this clonotype. The rearrangement joins TRBV20-1 to TRBJ1-1; 7 positions agree with TRBD1. The CDR3 is 14 residues long. Per germline, CDR1 DFQATT and CDR2 SNEGSKA (reference sequence). V trimming: 7 bases; J trimming: 1 base; junction bases outside the gene matches: 9. In nucleotides, the CDR3 is TGCAGTGTTGTACCAGGGGGGTGGAACACTGAAGCTTTCTTT. It yields the protein CSVVPGGWNTEAFF.

This clonotype was seen repeatedly, ten times or more. The gene calls are TRBV5-1 and TRBJ2-1; tentative D call: TRBD2 (6 bases). The CDR3 length is 14 residues. Germline assignment: CDR1 SGHRS and CDR2 YFSETQ. The ends were cut back, 3 bases at V and 7 bases at J, with 14 bases in the middle. CDR3 protein: CASSSTSIGNEQFF. The CDR3 nucleotides are TGCGCCAGCAGCTCAACTAGCATCGGGAATGAGCAGTTCTTC.

V and J are TRBV28 and TRBJ1-1; D uncertain. V dropped 6 bases and J dropped 2 bases, with 7 bases sitting between them. The CDR3 spans 12 residues. The germline gives CDR1 MDHEN, CDR2 SYDVKM. CDR3 DNA: TGTGCCAGCAGGCTTGACAACACTGAAGCTTTCTTT. Protein product: CASRLDNTEAFF. Full variable domain (rest looked up from reference TRBV28 and TRBJ1-1): DVKVTQSSRYLVKRTGEKVFLECVQDMDHENMFWYRQDPGLGLRLIYFSYDVKMKEKGDIPEGYSVSREKKERFSLILESASTNQTSMYLCASRLDNTEAFFGQGTRLTVV.

This clonotype was detected many times. The V and J genes are TRBV5-5 and TRBJ2-5, with TRBD2 as a possible D gene (5 bases). CDR3 length: 14 residues. Germline assignment: CDR1 SGHKS and CDR2 YYEKEE (reference sequence). The V and J ends lost 2 bases and 5 bases respectively, with 13 bases between them. The CDR3 DNA reads TGTGCCAGCAGCTTCGGGAACTCTTGGGAGACCCAGTACTTC. Protein sequence: CASSFGNSWETQYF.